These T cell receptor beta chains were read from a single sample in a study of T cell responses to AZD1222 COVID-19 vaccine. Method: immunoSEQ multiplex PCR; TCRdb's copy keeps in-frame clones and lacks some. The sample shows 140,000 to 150,000 clones, 75% to 85% of them seen only once. Sequenced material: peripheral blood, taken on day 0 of MenACWY control vaccination. These receptors originate from an adult in good health. The CDR3 runs from the conserved cysteine through the conserved F or W. The D gene is left open where the match is weak. Clone sizes are given selectively: once, few, many, or a class where the clone is expanded.

clone_size d_call j_call v_call cdr3_nt cdr3_aa
NA NA TRBJ1-4 TRBV3-1/TRBV3-2 TGTGCCAGCAGCGCCCGACGGGGTGAAAAACTGTTTTTT CASSARRGEKLFF
NA NA TRBJ2-6 TRBV5-4 TGTGCCAGCAGCTTGGGTGCAGTCCGATCTGGGGCCAACGTCCTGACTTTC CASSLGAVRSGANVLTF
NA TRBD1 TRBJ1-2 TRBV30 TGTGCCTGGAGTGGGGGGACAGGAGACTATGGCTACACCTTC CAWSGGTGDYGYTF
NA NA TRBJ1-1 TRBV27 TGTGCCAGCAGTTTATGGGGCAGGGGTACTGAAGCTTTCTTT CASSLWGRGTEAFF
NA NA TRBJ2-2 TRBV18 TGTGCCAGCTCACGCTCCACAGGCCTCCGTTACACCGGGGAGCTGTTTTTT CASSRSTGLRYTGELFF
NA TRBD1 TRBJ2-7 TRBV6-5 TGTGCCAGCACGCCCGACAGGGGGACCTACGAGCAGTACTTC CASTPDRGTYEQYF
NA TRBD1 TRBJ2-7 TRBV10-3 TGTGCCATCAGTGAGTCGAGGCGCCAGGGGGTGGACGAGCAGTACTTC CAISESRRQGVDEQYF
many NA TRBJ1-5 TRBV5-1 TGCGCCAGCAGCTTTGACCGAGATCAGCCCCAGCATTTT CASSFDRDQPQHF
NA NA TRBJ2-1 TRBV7-9 TGTGCCAGCAGCCCGACCGGGACCCTTTACAATGAGCAGTTCTTC CASSPTGTLYNEQFF
NA TRBD1 TRBJ1-5 TRBV2 TGTGCCAGCAGGGATGACAGGGCTAGCAATCAGCCCCAGCATTTT CASRDDRASNQPQHF
NA TRBD1 TRBJ2-4 TRBV2 TGTGCCAGCTTTCGGGAAAGACAGGGCCCCGCCAAAAACATTCAGTACTTC CASFRERQGPAKNIQYF
NA NA TRBJ2-7 TRBV5-1 TGCGCCAGCAGCTTGGACAGAAGCTCCTACGAGCAGTACTTC CASSLDRSSYEQYF
NA NA TRBJ1-3 TRBV5-6 TGTGCCAGCAGCTTTAGGCAGAGCTCTGGAAACACCATATATTTT CASSFRQSSGNTIYF
once NA TRBJ1-1 TRBV18 TGTGCCAGCTATGTGAGTTTTTCTGGCAGGATTGAAGCTTTCTTT CASYVSFSGRIEAFF
NA NA TRBJ2-7 TRBV5-6 TGTGCCAGCAGCCCCTGGATCCTCCCGACCTCCAACTACGAGCAGTACTTC CASSPWILPTSNYEQYF
few NA TRBJ1-2 TRBV5-4 TGTGCCAGCAGCCCTACCCCAGGGATTAACTATGGCTACACCTTC CASSPTPGINYGYTF